This TCR beta chain was sequenced for a study of T cell repertoires in cytomegalovirus infection. General study points: CMV carriers with the relevant HLA were identified by cumulative public TCR beta family frequency.

The CDR3 runs 14 residues. Germline V gene data show CDR1 as SQVTM and CDR2 as ANQGSEA. Trimming removed 3 bases from V and 2 bases from J; junction bases left unmatched: 5. TCRdb processed the reads anew with MiXCR; each CDR3 protein has one entry. The data show fewer than 550,000 distinct CDR3 sequences, 15% to 20% seen once. Details on this clonotype: Antigen specificity is unknown.

The TCR was taken from a human donor in good health (CMV status not recorded). Some clones in this sample may be carry-over from other donors' samples. The sequenced material came from CD8+ T cells from PBMCs. The chain combines TRBV29-1 with TRBJ2-7; 9 bases are a match to TRBD1. CDR3 nucleotides: TGCAGCGTTGAGGGACACAGGGGGCCCTACGAGCAGTACTTC. It yields the protein CSVEGHRGPYEQYF.